The 14 T cell receptor beta chains below were found in one sample sequenced in a study of cytomegalovirus exposure and HLA in healthy donors. A multiplex PCR was run with 60 Vbeta primers and 13 Jbeta primers. Assay used: immunoSEQ multiplex PCR; TCRdb lists only in-frame clones, some missing. The table records about 94,000 clones, 81% of them present only once. The sample consisted of PBMCs. The receptor source for this set is a human donor in good health.

The chain recombines TRBV29-1 with TRBJ1-2; TRBD1 matches at 9 bases. The V and J ends lost 7 bases and 6 bases, in that order; junction bases with no gene match: 6. Germline CDR1 SQVTM, CDR2 ANQGSEA. This CDR3 is 12 amino acids long. In DNA, the CDR3 is TGCAGCGCTATCCGGGACAGGGATGGCTACACCTTC. Translating gives CSAIRDRDGYTF.

The genes are TRBV29-1 and TRBJ2-6; 8 nucleotides line up with TRBD2. Germline V gene sequence: CDR1 SQVTM, CDR2 ANQGSEA. The length of the CDR3 is 15 residues. V shed 3 bases, J shed 3 bases, and the junction held 4 bases outside the gene matches. As DNA, the CDR3 is TGCAGCGTTGAGGGCGGGGGGCTTGGGGCCAACGTCCTGACTTTC. Protein product: CSVEGGGLGANVLTF. Filled out from reference TRBV29-1 and TRBJ2-6, the complete variable domain reads SAVISQKPSRDICQRGTSLTIQCQVDSQVTMMFWYRQQPGQSLTLIATANQGSEATYESGFVIDKFPISRPNLTFSTLTVSNMSPEDSSIYLCSVEGGGLGANVLTFGAGSRLTVL.

This rearrangement joins TRBV13 to TRBJ1-1; maybe TRBD1 (5 bases). CDR3 length equals 17 residues. V lost 2 bases and J 1 base, leaving 17 bases between the germline ends. The germline V gene has CDR1 PRHDT and CDR2 FYEKMQ (reference sequence). CDR3 loop: CASSLRSRRGENTEAFF. In DNA form, the CDR3 reads TGTGCCAGCAGCTTAAGGTCCCGGCGGGGGGAGAACACTGAAGCTTTCTTT.

The genes are TRBV19 and TRBJ2-3, with 11 nucleotides matching TRBD1. V gave up 10 bases and J gave up 1 base; unmatched junction bases: 4. Germline CDR1 reads LNHDA; CDR2 reads SQIVND (reference sequence). The CDR3 spans 14 residues. CDR3 DNA sequence: TGTGCCACAGGACAGGGGGCGGGCACAGATACGCAGTATTTT. Protein sequence: CATGQGAGTDTQYF.

This clone has a single count. This sequence joins TRBV29-1 and TRBJ2-3, with D tentatively TRBD2 (6 bases). Germline V gene data show CDR1 as SQVTM and CDR2 as ANQGSEA. V was pared by 3 bases and J by 5 bases, with 12 bases between. The CDR3 covers 13 residues. CDR3 region: CSVDLLAGDTQYF. The CDR3 nucleotides read TGCAGCGTTGACTTACTAGCAGGAGATACGCAGTATTTT.

The chain employs TRBV4-3 and TRBJ2-5; possibly TRBD2 for D (5 bases). The J call may be wrong; the DNA end is better matched by TRBJ2-7. The length of the CDR3 is 16 residues. Germline V CDR1 and CDR2: LGHNA, YSLEER. CDR3 in DNA: TGCGCCAGCAGCCAAGATTTTAGCGTCTCCCGCTACGAGCAGTACTTC. It yields the protein CASSQDFSVSRYEQYF.

The V gene is TRBV5-1, the J gene TRBJ2-7; D might be TRBD1 (5 bases). V lost 3 bases to trimming and J lost 7 bases, with 11 bases between them. Looked up from germline, CDR1 is SGHRS and CDR2 is YFSETQ. The CDR3 loop spans 12 amino acids. The DNA for the CDR3 is TGCGCCAGCAGCTCAGGGTTTGGAGAGCAGTACTTC. Amino acids: CASSSGFGEQYF.

V usage is TRBV29-1 and J usage is TRBJ1-2; possibly TRBD1 for D (5 bases). Germline CDR1 SQVTM, CDR2 ANQGSEA. The V end was cut by 3 bases, the J end by 3 bases, with 11 bases between. The CDR3 covers 13 residues. The CDR3 here is CSVDREVDYGYTF. Here the CDR3 DNA reads TGCAGCGTTGACAGGGAAGTAGACTATGGCTACACCTTC.

The chain carries TRBV15 and TRBJ1-1, with 7 bases that match TRBD1. The CDR3 length is 15 residues. V lost 0 bases, J lost 3 bases, and 4 bases stayed unmatched. Germline lookup yields CDR1 LNHNV and CDR2 YYDKDF (reference sequence). The CDR3 loop is CATSRDITGDTEAFF. Written as DNA, the CDR3 is TGTGCCACCAGCAGAGATATAACAGGGGACACTGAAGCTTTCTTT.

The chain combines TRBV7-2 with TRBJ2-1; D might be TRBD2 (6 bases). The germline V and J ends were trimmed by 4 bases and 1 base, with 17 bases remaining between them. This CDR3 comprises 17 residues. Looked up from germline, CDR1 is SGHTA and CDR2 is FQGNSA. CDR3 amino acids: CASSSSHLAWSYNEQFF. In DNA, the CDR3 is TGTGCCAGCAGCTCCTCCCACCTAGCGTGGTCCTACAATGAGCAGTTCTTC.

The chain is built from TRBV18 and TRBJ1-2; 8 bases agree with TRBD1. This CDR3 spans 14 amino acids. V shed 6 bases and J 5 bases; nucleotides not matched to a gene: 8. In germline, CDR1 is KGHSH, CDR2 LQKENI. The CDR3 spells CASSLQGARYGYTF. CDR3 in DNA: TGTGCCAGCTCGCTCCAGGGGGCGCGGTATGGCTACACCTTC.

This rearrangement joins TRBV18 to TRBJ2-7; 9 nucleotides line up with TRBD1. This CDR3 is 17 amino acids long. V was clipped by 4 bases and J by 6 bases; unmatched bases: 16. Per the germline V gene, CDR1 is KGHSH and CDR2 is LQKENI. CDR3 coding DNA: TGTGCCAGCTCACTACTGACACCGGGACAGGGTAGCTCCGAGCAGTACTTC. This encodes CASSLLTPGQGSSEQYF.

This clone has just one count. This chain connects TRBV16 to TRBJ1-5, with D possibly TRBD1 on 6 matching bases. From germline, CDR1 is KGHSY and CDR2 FQNENV. Trimming stripped 7 bases from V and 4 bases from J, with 20 bases between. The CDR3 covers 16 residues. The CDR3 spells CASISDRNGLNQPQHF. The CDR3, as DNA: TGTGCCAGCATTTCGGACAGAAACGGCCTTAATCAGCCCCAGCATTTT.

V and J are TRBV19 and TRBJ1-5; D is unresolved. V lost 4 bases and J 3 bases, leaving 10 bases between the germline ends. Per the germline V gene, CDR1 is LNHDA and CDR2 is SQIVND (reference sequence). The CDR3 is made up of 14 amino acids. In DNA form, the CDR3 reads TGTGCCAGTAGTACCGCCCGGTACAATCAGCCCCAGCATTTT. Translation: CASSTARYNQPQHF.